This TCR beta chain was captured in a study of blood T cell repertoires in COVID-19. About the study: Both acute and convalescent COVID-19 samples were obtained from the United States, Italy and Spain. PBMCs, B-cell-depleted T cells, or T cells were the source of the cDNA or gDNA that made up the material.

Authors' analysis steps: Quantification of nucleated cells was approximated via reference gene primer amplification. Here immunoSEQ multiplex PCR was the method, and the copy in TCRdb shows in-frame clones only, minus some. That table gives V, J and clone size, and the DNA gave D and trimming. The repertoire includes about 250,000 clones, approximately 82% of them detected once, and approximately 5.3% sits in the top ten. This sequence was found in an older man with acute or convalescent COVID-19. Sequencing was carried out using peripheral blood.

CDR3 bases: TGTGCCAGCAGTGAAGAACTAGCCCTTCAAGAGACCCAGTACTTC. Protein: CASSEELALQETQYF. This rearrangement joins TRBV2 to TRBJ2-5, with D possibly TRBD2 on 6 matching bases. The CDR3 contains 15 residues. The V end lost 1 base, the J end lost 2 bases, and 11 bases lay between the germline ends. The germline CDR1 and CDR2 sequences are SNHLY and FYNNEI.